This entry features one T cell receptor (beta chain) sequence. Its specificity is not known. Trimming shortened V by 2 bases and J by 4 bases, and 13 bases separated the two germline ends. CDR3 length: 15 residues. Germline CDR1 is MNHEY and CDR2 is SVGAGI. The entry originates in a study of T-cell reconstitution after alpha-beta-depleted transplantation in children. General observations from the study: Where some patients showed high TCRbeta diversity at day 60, it came from recipient T cells and thymic progenitors that had survived. Where alpha-beta T cells came from about two months after transplant was reportedly several hundred expanded graft clones. After one year, T-cell counts and TCRbeta diversity mostly came from new T cells.

Unique molecular identifiers were built into the TCRbeta library. TCRdb reprocessed the PCR reads via MiXCR and lists one record per CDR3 protein. The sample contains approximately 500,000 distinct CDR3 sequences, 25% to 30% of which appear only once. Sequencing used PBMCs, obtained before TCRalphabeta/CD19-depleted stem cell transplant. This chain uses TRBV6-5 with TRBJ2-3, with D perhaps TRBD1 or TRBD2 (6 bases each). This receptor was taken from a boy under two years old with Wiskott-Aldrich syndrome, due to receive a stem cell transplant. The CDR3 loop reads CASSYQQGGADTQYF. The CDR3 DNA reads TGTGCCAGCAGTTACCAACAGGGAGGAGCAGATACGCAGTATTTT.